This T cell receptor beta chain appears in the sequencing data of a study of blood T cell repertoires in COVID-19 (dated by TCRdb to about 2020). Concerning the study at large: The collaborator samples originated in the United States, Italy and Spain and spanned the acute and convalescent phases of COVID-19. The dataset comprised deeply sampled blood TCRbeta repertoires from subjects exposed to, actively infected with, or recovered from COVID-19. Sample metadata almost always included a de-identified subject ID, COVID-19 status, age in years and sex. The repertoires were released in a freely available public database meant as a resource for research on the immune response to SARS-CoV-2. Samples were obtained from the ongoing ImmuneRACE study (first 160 participants) and from about 1,300 subjects provided by 6 global collaborators. Where available, HLA class I and class II types were taken from metadata supplied by the sample provider and were not determined by assay-based typing. The material from the prospective study consisted of cDNA or gDNA derived from T cells, B-cell-depleted T cells, or PBMCs.

Each collaborating institution followed its own protocols to collect whole blood in K2EDTA tubes. For TCRbeta analysis, collaborators shipped samples in one of three forms: frozen whole blood, isolated PBMCs, or DNA extracted from either of those sample types. With regard to this clone: Its antigen is unknown. No clone much larger than this one lies a single base away; base qualities are absent.

Its CDR3 holds 13 amino acids, cysteine through phenylalanine. Just CDR3 DNA is preserved here, 39 bases in frame from base 1. V is clipped by 8 bases and J by 7 bases, and the sequence between their germline boundaries is 20 bases long. The germline V gene sets CDR1 to SQVTM and CDR2 to ANQGSEA. Study-level results and caveats: The amount of clinical and demographic metadata varied by source and participant and was provided uncurated.

TCRbeta CDR3 regions were amplified from genomic DNA by means of the immunoSEQ Assay, a bias-controlled multiplex PCR. Turning to the authors' computational methods: The number of nucleated cells in each sample was estimated from the amplification of reference gene primers within the assay. To quantify the absolute abundance of each unique TCRbeta CDR3 rearrangement, sequence reads were collapsed and filtered. For each sample, productive Simpson clonality was calculated as the square root of Simpson's diversity index across productive rearrangements. TCRdb took over this immuneACCESS table, retaining in-frame rearrangements with V and J assigned. Such tables are incomplete; in checked studies, under half of the missing clones stem from an unresolved V gene, and the remainder is unexplained. The V and J calls and clone size were taken over from that table, and D and trimming were inferred from the DNA. Here the sample has over 45,000 clones; 75% to 90% occur a single time. The top ten clones comprise under 2% of the sample.

This receptor was obtained from a woman aged 55-69 years with acute or convalescent COVID-19. The rearranged chain carries TRBV29-1 and TRBJ1-1, with the D gene too uncertain to name. The sequencing input was peripheral blood. The CDR3 has the sequence CSQVVTLTVEAFF. The nucleotide sequence reads TGCAGCCAAGTTGTCACATTAACAGTTGAAGCTTTCTTT.